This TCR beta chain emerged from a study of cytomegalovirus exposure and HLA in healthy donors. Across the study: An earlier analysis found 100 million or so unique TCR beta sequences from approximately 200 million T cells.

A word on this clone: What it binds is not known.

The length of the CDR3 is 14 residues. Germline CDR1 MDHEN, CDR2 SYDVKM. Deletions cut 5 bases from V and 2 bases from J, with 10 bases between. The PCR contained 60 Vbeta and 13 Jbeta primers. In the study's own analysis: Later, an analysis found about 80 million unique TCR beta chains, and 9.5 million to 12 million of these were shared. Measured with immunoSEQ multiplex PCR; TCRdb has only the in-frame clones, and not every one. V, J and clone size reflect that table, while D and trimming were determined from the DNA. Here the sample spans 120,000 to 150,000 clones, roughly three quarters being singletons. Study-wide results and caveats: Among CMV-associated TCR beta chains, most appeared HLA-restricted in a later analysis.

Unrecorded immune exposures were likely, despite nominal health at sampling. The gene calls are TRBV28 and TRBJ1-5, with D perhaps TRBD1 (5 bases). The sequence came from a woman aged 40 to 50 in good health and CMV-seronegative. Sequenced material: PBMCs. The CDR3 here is CASSIAGGNQPQHF. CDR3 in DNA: TGTGCCAGCAGTATAGCGGGGGGCAATCAGCCCCAGCATTTT.